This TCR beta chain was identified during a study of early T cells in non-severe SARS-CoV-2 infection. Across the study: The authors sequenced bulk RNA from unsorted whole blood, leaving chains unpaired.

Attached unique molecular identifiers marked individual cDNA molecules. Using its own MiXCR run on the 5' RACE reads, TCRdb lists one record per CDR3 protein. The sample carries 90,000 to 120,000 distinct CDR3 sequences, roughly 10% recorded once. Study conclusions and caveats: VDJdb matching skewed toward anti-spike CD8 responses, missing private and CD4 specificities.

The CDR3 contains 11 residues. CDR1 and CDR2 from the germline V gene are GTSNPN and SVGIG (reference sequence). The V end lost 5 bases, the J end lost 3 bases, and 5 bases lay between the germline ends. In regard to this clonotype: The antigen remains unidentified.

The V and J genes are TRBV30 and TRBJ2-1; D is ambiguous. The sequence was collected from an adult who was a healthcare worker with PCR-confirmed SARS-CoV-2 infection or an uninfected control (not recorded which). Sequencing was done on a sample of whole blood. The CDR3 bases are TGTGCCTGGGGAGACTACAATGAGCAGTTCTTC. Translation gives CAWGDYNEQFF.